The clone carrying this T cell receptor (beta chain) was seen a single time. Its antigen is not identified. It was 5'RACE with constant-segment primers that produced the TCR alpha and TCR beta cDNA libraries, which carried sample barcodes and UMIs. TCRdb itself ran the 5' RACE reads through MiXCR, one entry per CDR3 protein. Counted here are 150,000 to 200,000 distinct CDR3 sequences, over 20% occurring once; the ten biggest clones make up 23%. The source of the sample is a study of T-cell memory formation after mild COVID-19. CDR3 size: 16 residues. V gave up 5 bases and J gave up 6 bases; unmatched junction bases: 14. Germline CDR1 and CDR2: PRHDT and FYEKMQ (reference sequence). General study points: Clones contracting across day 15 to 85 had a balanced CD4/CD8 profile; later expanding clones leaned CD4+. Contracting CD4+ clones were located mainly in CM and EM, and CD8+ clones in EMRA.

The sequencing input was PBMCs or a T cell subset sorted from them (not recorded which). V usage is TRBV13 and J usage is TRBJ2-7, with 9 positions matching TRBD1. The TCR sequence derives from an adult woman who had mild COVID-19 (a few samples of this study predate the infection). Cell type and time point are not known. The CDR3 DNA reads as TGTGCCAGCAGCCTCCGTACCGGGACAGGGCGATCCGAGCAGTACTTC. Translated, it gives CASSLRTGTGRSEQYF.